These T cell receptor beta chains were read from a single sample in a study of T cells in severe cutaneous drug reactions. Following a re-call of the multiplex PCR reads, TCRdb has one entry per CDR3 protein and lacks DNA. Listed are about 2,000 distinct CDR3 sequences; roughly 20% falls within the top ten. Sequencing input: PBMCs. Receptor source: a human donor with Stevens-Johnson syndrome, a severe cutaneous drug reaction. The CDR3 runs from the conserved cysteine through the conserved F or W. Rows give clone size only sometimes, using once, few, many, or a class for an expanded clone.

size	length	J	V	CDR3
medium-sized	15	TRBJ2-2	TRBV7-9	CASSLQGVTTGELFF
medium-sized	15	TRBJ2-1	TRBV4-2	CASSRSGTKYNEQFF
-	13	TRBJ1-1	TRBV9	CASSVTAGTEAFF
-	15	TRBJ2-1	TRBV30	CAWSGGLVAYNEQFF
medium-sized	16	TRBJ2-3	TRBV7-8	CASSPRVGGGTDTQYF
medium-sized	15	TRBJ2-1	TRBV28	CASSPASGGANEQFF
-	15	TRBJ1-1	TRBV4-3	CASSQPGTANTEAFF
medium-sized	12	TRBJ2-7	TRBV6-5	CASSYSRDEQYF
-	13	TRBJ2-7	TRBV20-1	CSAPEAPRLEQYF
-	17	TRBJ2-1	TRBV4-3	CASSQDAGTGGCNEQFF
-	13	TRBJ2-5	TRBV3-1	CASSQDYQETQYF
medium-sized	14	TRBJ2-1	TRBV19	CASSTAGGYNEQFF
-	14	TRBJ2-1	TRBV4-1	CASSQGSSGNEQFF
-	15	TRBJ2-1	TRBV7-6	CASSLTGSSYNEQFF
-	15	TRBJ2-7	TRBV7-2	CASSLPAGSSYEQYF
medium-sized	11	TRBJ2-2	TRBV6-1	CASRNTGELFF
medium-sized	14	TRBJ2-2	TRBV7-2	CASSLSGYTGELFF
-	14	TRBJ2-1	TRBV6-1	CASSSGQGDNEQFF
medium-sized	16	TRBJ2-7	TRBV5-1	CASTVLGRSKIYEQYF
-	15	TRBJ2-3	TRBV4-3	CASSHVAGVTDTQYF
-	15	TRBJ2-5	TRBV25-1	CASTESGTNQETQYF
medium-sized	15	TRBJ2-7	TRBV6-2/TRBV6-3	CASSYPQRSSYEQYF
medium-sized	15	TRBJ2-1	TRBV5-1	CASSLASLRINEQFF
medium-sized	15	TRBJ1-4	TRBV28	CASTPWALTNEKLFF
-	14	TRBJ2-7	TRBV4-1	CASSQEILANEQYF
medium-sized	15	TRBJ2-1	TRBV12-3/TRBV12-4	CASSLVGTSYNEQFF
-	15	TRBJ1-1	TRBV2	CASSEALGGYTEAFF
medium-sized	14	TRBJ2-3	TRBV14	CASRSSGYPDTQYF
-	16	TRBJ2-1	TRBV4-3	CASSQGSGTSYDEQFF
medium-sized	14	TRBJ1-6	TRBV27	CASTPGQGSSPLHF
medium-sized	14	TRBJ2-1	TRBV12-5	CASGRDSIYNEQFF
-	15	TRBJ2-3	TRBV2	CASREKGWDTDTQYF
-	14	TRBJ1-1	TRBV19	CASGRGLESTEAFF
-	14	TRBJ2-3	TRBV7-9	CASSHVSSTDTQYF
-	15	TRBJ2-7	TRBV13	CASSALTGNTYEQYF
-	15	TRBJ2-1	TRBV7-9	CASSSFRLHYNEQFF
-	14	TRBJ1-1	TRBV9	CASSVGGSNTEAFF